These T cell receptor beta chains were read from a single sample in a study of T cells in Graves' hyperthyroidism and ophthalmopathy. One entry per CDR3 protein results from TCRdb running MiXCR on the multiplex PCR reads. The data hold 250,000 to 350,000 distinct CDR3 sequences, with about 20% observed a single time. Material for sequencing was blood. The receptors originated from a man between 25 and 39 years old with Graves' ophthalmopathy. Both conserved end residues are part of each CDR3. Each record gives: clone size, J gene, D gene, V gene, CDR3 DNA, CDR3 protein. A D gene is named only where the DNA matches it firmly. Only some rows state a clone size, as once, few, many or a class for expanded clones.

NA	TRBJ2-2	NA	TRBV20-1	TGCAGTGTGTGGGGAAAATCGAACACCGGGGAGCTGTTTTTT	CSVWGKSNTGELFF
once	TRBJ2-3	TRBD2	TRBV20-1	TGCAGTGCTAGAGTAGGAGGGACTAGCGGGAGTTCAGATACGCAGTATTTT	CSARVGGTSGSSDTQYF
many	TRBJ2-1	TRBD2	TRBV6-5	TGTGCCAGCAGTTACTCGATGGGGGGAGGGCCCAGGAATGAGCAGTTCTTC	CASSYSMGGGPRNEQFF
many	TRBJ1-5	NA	TRBV11-1	TGTGCCAGCAGCCTTACAGGGAATCAGCCCCAGCATTTT	CASSLTGNQPQHF
NA	TRBJ2-1	NA	TRBV12-3/TRBV12-4	TGTGCCAGCACCGGGACCACAAGCTCCTACAATGAGCAGTTCTTC	CASTGTTSSYNEQFF
many	TRBJ2-1	NA	TRBV11-3	TGTGCCAGCAGCCCAACCCCTCCGGGGGACTCCTACAATGAGCAGTTCTTC	CASSPTPPGDSYNEQFF
NA	TRBJ2-3	TRBD1	TRBV12-3/TRBV12-4	TGTGCCAGCAGTTCAGGGACAGACTTTTTCGCAGATACGCAGTATTTT	CASSSGTDFFADTQYF
NA	TRBJ1-1	NA	TRBV6-1	TGTGCCAGCAGTGAGGTGGTCACTGGAGCTTTCTTT	CASSEVVTGAFF
many	TRBJ1-2	TRBD1	TRBV6-1	TGTGCCAGCAGTTATGGGACAGGGAACTATGGCTACACCTTC	CASSYGTGNYGYTF
NA	TRBJ2-1	NA	TRBV2	TGTGCCAGCAGCCCAAACGAAGCCGAGTGGGGAGAGCAGTTCTTC	CASSPNEAEWGEQFF
few	TRBJ1-1	NA	TRBV6-6	TGTGCCAGCAGTTACGGCAGGTCTGAAGCTTTCTTT	CASSYGRSEAFF
NA	TRBJ2-3	TRBD2	TRBV3-1	TGTGCCAGCAGTCCTACTAGCGGGGGCTTAAATACGCAGTATTTT	CASSPTSGGLNTQYF
NA	TRBJ2-7	TRBD2	TRBV9	TGTGCCAGCACCCCGGGACTAGCGGGGTACGAGCAGTACTTC	CASTPGLAGYEQYF
NA	TRBJ1-1	NA	TRBV6-2/TRBV6-3	TGTGCCAGCAGGACCGGGAGCCTTATGAACACTGAAGCTTTCTTT	CASRTGSLMNTEAFF